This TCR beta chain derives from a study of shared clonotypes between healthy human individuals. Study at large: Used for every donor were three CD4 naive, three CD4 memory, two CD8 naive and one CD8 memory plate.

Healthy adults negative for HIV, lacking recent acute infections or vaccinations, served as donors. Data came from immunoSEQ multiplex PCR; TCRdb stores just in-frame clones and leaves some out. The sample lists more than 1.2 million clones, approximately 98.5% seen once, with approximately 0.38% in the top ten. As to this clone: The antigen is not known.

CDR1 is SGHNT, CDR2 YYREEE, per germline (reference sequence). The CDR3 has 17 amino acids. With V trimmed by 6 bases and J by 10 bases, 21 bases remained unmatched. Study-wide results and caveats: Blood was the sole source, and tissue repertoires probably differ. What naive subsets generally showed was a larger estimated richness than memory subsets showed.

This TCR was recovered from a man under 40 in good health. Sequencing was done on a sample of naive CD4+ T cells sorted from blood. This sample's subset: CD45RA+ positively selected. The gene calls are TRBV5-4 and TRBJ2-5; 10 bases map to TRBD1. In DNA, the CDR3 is TGTGCCAGCATGACAGGGGGCTCGGGACAAGACCGGTCTATCCAGTACTTC. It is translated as CASMTGGSGQDRSIQYF.